This T cell receptor beta chain stems from a study of T cell responses to AZD1222 COVID-19 vaccine. Study-level points and caveats: Baseline seropositivity characterized only a handful of AZD1222 recipients. Close to half of spike-specific TCRs reportedly recognize unmutated variant regions. Regions 160-218 and 743-854 held dominance among vaccine-associated CD4 TCRs, which spanned spike. Mostly white British, mostly female donors; authors suggested clonal diversity may be underestimated.

Worth noting for this clone: Its matching antigen is unknown.

Clones were read by immunoSEQ multiplex PCR, and TCRdb kept only the in-frame ones, dropping some. The table has tens of thousands of clones, 80% to 90% seen once. The sequencing here drew on peripheral blood, taken on day 0 of AZD1222 vaccination. The clonotype comes from an adult in good health.

CDR3 sequence reads: CASSAQRDTSYEQYF. The CDR3, as DNA: TGTGCCAGCAGCGCCCAGCGGGACACCTCCTACGAGCAGTACTTC. The chain is built from TRBV7-2 and TRBJ2-7; possibly TRBD2 for D (7 bases). This CDR3 is 15 amino acids long. Germline CDR1 SGHTA, CDR2 FQGNSA. The V and J ends lost 5 bases and 0 bases respectively, with 14 bases between them.